Listed below are T cell receptor beta chains from one sample, sequenced in a study of T-cell reconstitution after alpha-beta-depleted transplantation in children. TCRdb recomputed calls from the PCR reads with MiXCR, one row per CDR3 protein. The repertoire holds roughly 790,000 distinct CDR3 sequences, with around 17% as singletons. The sample was PBMCs, mostly from graft donor cells, taken 360 days after TCRalphabeta/CD19-depleted stem cell transplant. These TCRs come from a male patient under 18 who had a stem cell transplant for acute lymphoblastic leukemia, so the T cells may come from the graft donor. Each CDR3 is given with its conserved first and last residue.

v_gene: TRBV10-1
CDR3aa: CASSEYDSSPNEQFF

v_gene: TRBV7-8
CDR3aa: CASRRREQAVSYEQYF

v_gene: TRBV19
CDR3aa: CASSISGRGNEQFF

v_gene: TRBV15
CDR3aa: CATSNTGGQYF

v_gene: TRBV27
CDR3aa: CASSPLSFPLRDIETWEQYF

v_gene: TRBV4-1
CDR3aa: CASSQVNTVAGQAGELFF

v_gene: TRBV4-1
CDR3aa: CASSQMVRTVSYEQYF

v_gene: TRBV29-1
CDR3aa: CSALQGYEQFF

v_gene: TRBV2
CDR3aa: CASSETPGGNQPQHF

v_gene: TRBV28
CDR3aa: CASRLGTTGEFF

v_gene: TRBV20-1
CDR3aa: CSARDQGSTNEKLFF

v_gene: TRBV4-1
CDR3aa: CASSQVLGLATSSYEQYF

v_gene: TRBV12-3/TRBV12-4
CDR3aa: CASSLAGVDTQYF

v_gene: TRBV11-2
CDR3aa: CASSPQFSNTEAFF

v_gene: TRBV29-1
CDR3aa: CSGTGINYEQYF

v_gene: TRBV5-1
CDR3aa: CASSPPWVAGNNEQFF

v_gene: TRBV29-1
CDR3aa: CSGGTAADGYTF

v_gene: TRBV7-9
CDR3aa: CASSSTSGTNTGELFF

v_gene: TRBV29-1
CDR3aa: CSVNAGQHEQFF

v_gene: TRBV5-1
CDR3aa: CASSLPGTGNTEAFF

v_gene: TRBV7-9
CDR3aa: CASSSSTGGVVETQYF

v_gene: TRBV5-5
CDR3aa: CASSLVQSFQYF

v_gene: TRBV4-1
CDR3aa: CASSPTLPAGVETQYF

v_gene: TRBV3-1
CDR3aa: CASSLLVTEQYF

v_gene: TRBV7-9
CDR3aa: CASSPPGRERAFF

v_gene: TRBV24-1
CDR3aa: CATSDNERKASLAKNIQYF

v_gene: TRBV29-1
CDR3aa: CSVPGKPYNEQFF

v_gene: TRBV6-2/TRBV6-3
CDR3aa: CASRTDAGTGPGLYGYTF

v_gene: TRBV12-3/TRBV12-4
CDR3aa: CASSPTGGYPYEQYF

v_gene: TRBV28
CDR3aa: CASSLVGPGELFF

v_gene: TRBV7-8
CDR3aa: CASSSGGQTGTARGYTF

v_gene: TRBV5-1
CDR3aa: CASSFNNPGQETQYF